These 18 T cell receptor beta chains were all obtained from the same sample, sequenced in a study of T cell responses to AZD1222 COVID-19 vaccine. Assay: immunoSEQ multiplex PCR; the TCRdb copy retains only in-frame clones and omits some. The table includes about 73,000 clones, 89% detected once. Sequencing used peripheral blood, obtained 28 days after the second AZD1222 dose. Receptors originate from an adult who received the AZD1222 COVID-19 vaccine.

This rearrangement joins TRBV10-3 to TRBJ2-7; D is possibly TRBD1 (6 bases). Germline V CDR1 and CDR2: ENHRY, SYGVKD. The CDR3 totals 15 residues. Trimming took 6 bases from V and 3 from J, leaving 18 bases between them. CDR3 coding DNA: TGTGCCATCAGCGTACAGAGACAGGACCACTACGAGCAGTACTTC. Translating gives CAISVQRQDHYEQYF.

The V and J genes are TRBV4-1 and TRBJ1-6; a weak D match, TRBD1 (6 bases). The CDR3 sequence is 15 residues long. Germline lookup yields CDR1 MGHRA and CDR2 YSYEKL. V was cut by 4 bases and J by 10 bases, with 17 bases left in between. CDR3 DNA: TGCGCCAGCAGCCGAGACGGGACAAGCAGGTCACCCCTCCACTTT. It codes for CASSRDGTSRSPLHF.

The chain combines TRBV7-9 with TRBJ2-1; D call uncertain. V lost 5 bases to trimming and J lost 8 bases, with 19 bases between them. The CDR3 covers 15 residues. CDR1 SEHNR and CDR2 FQNEAQ come from the germline V gene (reference sequence). This CDR3 reads CASSRAVGWSDEQFF. The DNA of the CDR3 is TGTGCCAGCAGCCGGGCCGTGGGGTGGTCCGATGAGCAGTTCTTC. Full variable domain (outside the CDR3, taken from reference TRBV7-9 and TRBJ2-1): DTGVSQNPRHKITKRGQNVTFRCDPISEHNRLYWYRQTLGQGPEFLTYFQNEAQLEKSRLLSDRFSAERPKGSFSTLEIQRTEQGDSAMYLCASSRAVGWSDEQFFGPGTRLTVL.

This chain connects TRBV5-1 to TRBJ1-4, with 8 positions matching TRBD1. J gave up 0 bases and V 7 bases, and 8 bases lay outside the gene matches. Germline V lookup: CDR1 SGHRS, CDR2 YFSETQ. This CDR3 comprises 16 residues. The CDR3 loop reads CASRSGDRTTNEKLFF. As DNA, the CDR3 is TGCGCCAGCCGATCAGGGGACAGGACAACTAATGAAAAACTGTTTTTT.

The chain combines TRBV28 with TRBJ1-2; D may be TRBD1 (5 bases). CDR1 and CDR2 from the germline V gene are MDHEN and SYDVKM. This CDR3 is 13 amino acids long. Trimming cost V 2 bases and J 7 bases, with 11 bases left between them. CDR3 in DNA: TGTGCCAGCAGTTTAACAGGATGGGGTGGCTACACCTTC. Translated, it gives CASSLTGWGGYTF.

The chain uses TRBV19 and TRBJ2-7; TRBD1 matches 9 bases. The V segment lost 6 bases and the J segment 3 bases; nucleotides outside the gene matches: 3. Germline values: CDR1 LNHDA, CDR2 SQIVND (reference sequence). The CDR3 has 13 amino acids. CDR3: CASSKTGGYEQYV. The CDR3 DNA reads as TGTGCCAGTAGCAAGACAGGGGGCTACGAGCAGTACGTC.

The chain couples TRBV14 to TRBJ1-2; 7 nucleotides match TRBD1. V gave up 0 bases and J gave up 8 bases; unmatched junction bases: 6. Per germline, CDR1 SGHDN and CDR2 FVKESK. This CDR3 is built from 14 residues. CDR3 coding DNA: TGTGCCAGCAGCCAAGATGGACAGGCGCGGGGCTACACCTTC. It encodes CASSQDGQARGYTF.

V and J are TRBV27 and TRBJ2-1; TRBD1 matches at 9 bases. V was pared by 4 bases and J by 5 bases, with 12 bases of the junction left unmatched. The CDR3 spans 17 residues. The germline V gene encodes CDR1 MNHEY and CDR2 SMNVEV (reference sequence). Here the CDR3 DNA reads TGTGCCAGCAGTTGGTCCGGGACAGGGTGGCTTAACAATGAGCAGTTCTTC. Translating it yields CASSWSGTGWLNNEQFF.

The chain has TRBV11-3 and TRBJ1-2; TRBD1 might be the D (6 bases). The CDR3 is 16 amino acids. The V gene lost 0 bases and the J gene lost 3 bases, with 14 bases spanning the gap. From germline, CDR1 is SGHNT and CDR2 YENEEA. CDR3 amino acids: CASSLEGRGGDYGYTF. CDR3 nucleotides: TGTGCCAGCAGCTTAGAGGGCAGGGGAGGCGACTATGGCTACACCTTC.

The chain uses TRBV7-6 and TRBJ2-1, with TRBD2 identical over 12 bases. This CDR3 is built from 15 residues. V shed 5 bases, J shed 4 bases, and the junction held 3 bases outside the gene matches. Germline CDR1 SGHVS, CDR2 FNYEAQ. The CDR3 sequence is CASSPLAGGYNEQFF. The CDR3 region has the DNA TGTGCCAGCAGCCCACTAGCGGGGGGTTACAATGAGCAGTTCTTC.

The CDR3 DNA follows: TGTGCCAGCAACCCGGCCGGTGTAGATAATTCACCCCTCCACTTT. Encoded protein: CASNPAGVDNSPLHF. The genes are TRBV7-8 and TRBJ1-6; D is unresolved. Trimming took 7 bases from V and 5 from J, leaving 15 bases between them. The germline V gene has CDR1 SGHVS and CDR2 FQNEAQ. The CDR3 consists of 15 residues.

The gene calls are TRBV27 and TRBJ1-2, with D tentatively TRBD1 (6 bases). The ends were cut back, 2 bases at V and 4 bases at J, with 11 bases in the middle. Germline V gene data show CDR1 as MNHEY and CDR2 as SMNVEV (reference sequence). The CDR3 consists of 14 residues. CDR3 bases: TGTGCCAGCAGTTTAACGGACAGCGCCTATGGCTACACCTTC. Translation: CASSLTDSAYGYTF.

The chain carries TRBV28 and TRBJ2-1; possible D gene TRBD1, 7 bases. Germline-derived CDR1 and CDR2 are MDHEN and SYDVKM. V shed 3 bases and J shed 6 bases, with 15 bases lying between them. The CDR3 runs to 15 residues. The CDR3 loop reads CASSFHRGGSNEQFF. As DNA, the CDR3 is TGTGCCAGCAGTTTTCACAGGGGAGGTTCCAATGAGCAGTTCTTC.

The genes are TRBV7-9 and TRBJ1-2; a weak D match, TRBD1 (6 bases). From germline, CDR1 is SEHNR and CDR2 FQNEAQ (reference sequence). V was cut by 0 bases and J by 3 bases, with 14 bases left in between. This CDR3 region has 16 residues. CDR3 in DNA: TGTGCCAGCAGCTTAGCCCTCTGGACAGCGGACTATGGCTACACCTTC. Its translation is CASSLALWTADYGYTF.

This chain links TRBV18 with TRBJ2-1, with 11 bases aligning to TRBD2. Germline trimming cut 2 bases from V and 10 bases from J; bases unmatched to any gene: 4. The CDR3 is 14 amino acids. Germline CDR1 and CDR2: KGHSH and LQKENI. Here the CDR3 DNA reads TGTGCCAGCTCACCATCGAGGACTAGCGGGGAGCAGTTCTTC. Translated: CASSPSRTSGEQFF.

V usage is TRBV28 and J usage is TRBJ2-5; 10 bases align to TRBD2. This CDR3 contains 13 residues. With 8 bases clipped from V and 7 bases from J, the junction kept 7 bases outside the gene matches. Per the germline V gene, CDR1 is MDHEN and CDR2 is SYDVKM. CDR3: CASETSGRGTQYF. Here the CDR3 DNA reads TGTGCCAGCGAGACTAGCGGGCGGGGGACCCAGTACTTC.

The chain links TRBV6-5 to TRBJ1-4; 7 nucleotides agree with TRBD1. The CDR3 contains 12 residues. CDR1 MNHEY and CDR2 SVGAGI come from the germline V gene. Losses at the gene ends were 6 bases for V and 10 bases for J; bases not matched to a gene: 5. DNA for the CDR3: TGTGCCAGCAGACAGGGGAAGGGAAAACTGTTTTTT. Protein: CASRQGKGKLFF.

On this clone: Within the sample, other DNA sequences also encode this same CDR3. This chain uses TRBV15 with TRBJ2-1; tentatively, D is TRBD1 or TRBD2 (5 bases each). This CDR3 contains 12 residues. The V and J ends lost 0 bases and 10 bases respectively, with 7 bases between them. Germline CDR1 and CDR2: LNHNV and YYDKDF (reference sequence). The CDR3: CATSRDWGEQFF. DNA of the CDR3: TGTGCCACCAGCAGAGATTGGGGGGAGCAGTTCTTC.